These 27 T cell receptor beta chains came from one sample sequenced in a study of spatial heterogeneity in lung cancer (dated by TCRdb to between 2018 and 2020). Overall study results and their limits: The tumor nonsynonymous mutation count correlated with the number of expanded alpha and beta TCRs within the tumor.

The library was produced with 5' RACE. Sequencing instrument: NextSeq 500. TCRdb reran the public reads through fastp at Q25 and MiXCR, keeping productive beta chains. For every CDR3 protein sequence, its rows merge into one entry that carries the most common genes and DNA. The sample records 7,500 to 9,500 distinct CDR3 sequences, around 5.1% of which are singletons. 13% to 15% of the sample lies in the top ten. These receptors lack a known antigen. This specimen's time point label, interpreted: sample taken at primary tumor resection. This material consisted of lung tumor tissue, taken at surgery. The source is a female donor with early-stage non-small cell lung cancer.

The J gene is TRBJ2-1, the V gene TRBV29-1; D possibly corresponds to TRBD2 (6 bases). CDR3 size: 17 residues. CDR1 is SQVTM and CDR2 is ANQGSEA in the germline V gene. The V gene lost 1 base and the J gene lost 1 base, with 17 bases spanning the gap. CDR3 in amino acids: CSVEGASGVSSYNEQFF. CDR3 in DNA: TGCAGCGTTGAAGGCGCATCGGGAGTATCTTCCTACAATGAGCAGTTCTTC.

By sample share, this clonotype is medium-sized. This chain joins TRBV7-9 and TRBJ1-1; unclear D gene. Germline V CDR1 and CDR2: SEHNR, FQNEAQ (reference sequence). Trimming removed 1 base at V and 6 bases at J, with 15 bases between. This CDR3 comprises 15 residues. The CDR3 bases are TGTGCCAGCAGCTTAGTAACGGGGAGAGTCGCTGAAGCTTTCTTT. The encoded protein is CASSLVTGRVAEAFF.

This clonotype is labeled large (0.1 to 1%). The J gene is TRBJ2-5, the V gene TRBV7-9; D is unclear. V shed 3 bases and J shed 5 bases, with 10 bases lying between them. Germline V CDR1 and CDR2: SEHNR, FQNEAQ (reference sequence). The CDR3 loop spans 13 amino acids. The CDR3 bases are TGTGCCAGCAGCTTGGAAATAAGTGAGACCCAGTACTTC. This codes for CASSLEISETQYF.

This clonotype was recorded at least ten times. The V and J genes are TRBV3-1 and TRBJ2-7, with unresolved D. Germline CDR1 and CDR2: LGHDT and YNNKEL (reference sequence). This CDR3 is 13 amino acids long. The ends were cut back, 4 bases at V and 1 base at J, with 8 bases in the middle. For the CDR3, the DNA is TGTGCCAGCAGCCCGATGGGGTCCTACGAGCAGTACTTC. Translating gives CASSPMGSYEQYF.

Within the sample, this clonotype is medium-sized. V and J are TRBV20-1 and TRBJ1-6, with a weak D call TRBD1 (5 bases). Trimming removed 1 base from V and 0 bases from J, with 16 bases in between. There are 18 residues in the CDR3. In germline, CDR1 is DFQATT, CDR2 SNEGSKA (reference sequence). CDR3 nucleotides: TGCAGTGCTAGAGGGGGCGGAGTGCAAAGCTCCTATAATTCACCCCTCCACTTT. Translated, it gives CSARGGGVQSSYNSPLHF.

By share, this clonotype counts as medium-sized. CDR3 region: CATSGAGGPDTQYF. The CDR3 DNA reads as TGTGCCACCAGTGGAGCGGGTGGGCCAGATACGCAGTATTTT. The rearrangement links TRBV24-1 to TRBJ2-3; D may be TRBD2 (6 bases). The CDR3 extends over 14 amino acids. Trimming pared 5 bases from V and 4 bases from J, leaving 12 bases between. The germline V gene has CDR1 KGHDR and CDR2 SFDVKD.

This clonotype was observed at least ten times. The V gene is TRBV5-1, the J gene TRBJ2-5; unclear D gene. CDR1 and CDR2 (germline): SGHRS, YFSETQ. This CDR3 is built from 15 residues. Between the trimmed V and J ends, which lost 4 bases and 5 bases, there was a span of 18 bases. CDR3 DNA sequence: TGCGCCAGCAGCCTTGGGCCAGTCCTAGGGGAGACCCAGTACTTC. This gives the protein CASSLGPVLGETQYF.

This clonotype was recorded many times. The chain is built from TRBV3-1 and TRBJ2-7, with 7 bases lining up with TRBD2. CDR1 and CDR2 from the germline V gene are LGHDT and YNNKEL (reference sequence). V lost 4 bases to trimming and J lost 3 bases; unmatched junction nucleotides: 6. The CDR3 totals 14 residues. CDR3 protein: CASSRERGGYEQYF. The CDR3 DNA is TGTGCCAGCAGCCGGGAGCGGGGAGGCTACGAGCAGTACTTC.

This clonotype was counted at least ten times. This sequence joins TRBV5-1 and TRBJ2-7; 10 positions match TRBD2. The V and J ends lost 7 bases and 7 bases, in that order; junction bases with no gene match: 17. This CDR3 has 16 residues. Germline lookup yields CDR1 SGHRS and CDR2 YFSETQ. The CDR3 loop is CASRAYIAGGRGEQYF. CDR3 nucleotide sequence: TGCGCCAGCCGAGCTTACATAGCGGGAGGCCGGGGTGAGCAGTACTTC.

This clonotype was detected ten times or more. The chain is built from TRBV11-3 and TRBJ2-2; the D is unclear. The germline CDR1 and CDR2 sequences are SGHNT and YENEEA. V was clipped by 0 bases and J by 1 base, with 3 bases between them. The CDR3 runs 14 residues. CDR3 protein: CASSLEQNTGELFF. CDR3 bases: TGTGCCAGCAGCTTAGAACAGAACACCGGGGAGCTGTTTTTT.

This clonotype is judged medium-sized. The rearrangement links TRBV10-3 to TRBJ1-2, with TRBD1 matching over 7 bases. CDR3 length equals 14 residues. J gave up 7 bases and V 6 bases, and 11 bases lay outside the gene matches. Germline V lookup: CDR1 ENHRY, CDR2 SYGVKD. The CDR3 sequence: CAIRSQGIAGGYTF. CDR3 nucleotide sequence: TGTGCCATCAGATCACAGGGGATAGCGGGTGGCTACACCTTC.

This clonotype has a count of ten or more. This chain uses TRBV30 with TRBJ2-6; D is undetermined. CDR1 and CDR2 (germline): GTSNPN, SVGIG (reference sequence). Deletions cut 4 bases from V and 0 bases from J, with 10 bases between. The CDR3 has 15 residues. CDR3 nucleotides: TGTGCCTGGAACCGGGCCAACTCTGGGGCCAACGTCCTGACTTTC. Amino acid sequence: CAWNRANSGANVLTF.

The J gene is TRBJ2-1, the V gene TRBV7-9, with D perhaps matching TRBD1 (6 bases). Trimming shortened V by 6 bases and J by 3 bases, and 15 bases separated the two germline ends. Germline V gene data show CDR1 as SEHNR and CDR2 as FQNEAQ (reference sequence). This CDR3 has 15 amino acids. The CDR3 reads CASSRQGLRYNEQFF. For the CDR3, the DNA is TGTGCCAGCAGTCGCCAGGGGTTGCGCTACAATGAGCAGTTCTTC.

Ten or more counts support this clonotype. The chain is built from TRBV7-2 and TRBJ2-5; 9 bases align to TRBD1. The V and J ends lost 4 bases and 4 bases, in that order; junction bases with no gene match: 7. CDR1 is SGHTA, CDR2 FQGNSA, per germline. The CDR3 contains 15 residues. The CDR3 reads CASSSPGQGGETQYF. The CDR3 DNA follows: TGTGCCAGCAGCTCACCGGGACAGGGTGGAGAGACCCAGTACTTC.

By frequency in the sample, this clonotype is medium-sized. CDR3 coding DNA: TGTGCCAGTAGTGGGTCCAGCGGGAGATCGGGACCCGACGAGCAGTACTTC. It codes for CASSGSSGRSGPDEQYF. The V call is TRBV19, the J call TRBJ2-7, with TRBD2 matching 8 bases. The CDR3 contains 17 residues. V shed 5 bases, J shed 5 bases, and the junction held 17 bases outside the gene matches. Germline assignment: CDR1 LNHDA and CDR2 SQIVND (reference sequence).

This clonotype was picked up a small number of times. The chain recombines TRBV5-1 with TRBJ2-5, with D perhaps matching TRBD1 (5 bases). V lost 4 bases and J 3 bases, leaving 13 bases between the germline ends. CDR3 size: 14 residues. Germline CDR1 reads SGHRS; CDR2 reads YFSETQ. The CDR3 DNA reads as TGCGCCAGCAGCAAGAAGGGGCTAGAAGAGACCCAGTACTTC. Its translation: CASSKKGLEETQYF.

This clonotype was counted at least ten times. V and J are TRBV24-1 and TRBJ2-1; tentatively, D is TRBD2 (5 bases). Germline V lookup: CDR1 KGHDR, CDR2 SFDVKD. The V and J ends lost 3 bases and 10 bases respectively, with 18 bases between them. This CDR3 comprises 15 residues. Here the CDR3 reads CATSDVRGGYEEQFF. DNA of the CDR3: TGTGCCACCAGTGATGTACGGGGTGGATATGAGGAGCAGTTCTTC.

This clonotype has ten or more counts. V and J are TRBV2 and TRBJ2-7; D unclear. This CDR3 spans 13 amino acids. Germline V gene sequence: CDR1 SNHLY, CDR2 FYNNEI. V shed 3 bases and J shed 3 bases, with 9 bases lying between them. The CDR3 DNA follows: TGTGCCAGCAGTGACAGGACGATCTACGAGCAGTACTTC. This gives the protein CASSDRTIYEQYF. Combining the CDR3 with reference TRBV2 and TRBJ2-7 gives the whole variable domain EPEVTQTPSHQVTQMGQEVILRCVPISNHLYFYWYRQILGQKVEFLVSFYNNEISEKSEIFDDQFSVERPDGSNFTLKIRSTKLEDSAMYFCASSDRTIYEQYFGPGTRLTVT.

This clonotype occurred once. The CDR3 protein is CASSNSAANYGYTF. CDR3 nucleotide sequence: TGTGCCAGTAGTAACTCGGCAGCTAACTATGGCTACACCTTC. The chain links TRBV19 to TRBJ1-2; D is unclear. CDR1 LNHDA and CDR2 SQIVND come from the germline V gene (reference sequence). V lost 4 bases, J lost 0 bases, and 9 bases lay in between. The CDR3 covers 14 residues.

The sample holds many counts of this clonotype. The rearrangement joins TRBV27 to TRBJ2-5; D unresolved. Germline lookup yields CDR1 MNHEY and CDR2 SMNVEV (reference sequence). V dropped 8 bases and J dropped 1 base, with 11 bases sitting between them. The CDR3 is 13 residues long. The DNA of the CDR3 is TGTGCCAGCCGCACCCTCCTCCAAGAGACCCAGTACTTC. Translating it yields CASRTLLQETQYF.

In this sample, this clonotype turned up many times. This chain connects TRBV5-4 to TRBJ2-2; TRBD2 might be the D (6 bases). There are 16 residues in the CDR3. Germline lookup yields CDR1 SGHNT and CDR2 YYREEE (reference sequence). V was cut by 0 bases and J by 0 bases, with 9 bases left in between. CDR3 in DNA: TGTGCCAGCAGCTTGGTGGGGGGTACGAACACCGGGGAGCTGTTTTTT. Its translation: CASSLVGGTNTGELFF.

Only a few counts were recorded for this clonotype. The chain carries TRBV10-3 and TRBJ1-4, with D possibly TRBD1 on 6 matching bases. V gave up 4 bases and J gave up 10 bases, with 16 bases separating them. The germline V gene has CDR1 ENHRY and CDR2 SYGVKD. The length of the CDR3 is 14 residues. In nucleotides, the CDR3 is TGTGCCATCAGTGCTCGACAGGTAGACGGAAAACTGTTTTTT. As protein: CAISARQVDGKLFF.

The chain is built from TRBV6-2 or TRBV6-3 and TRBJ2-7; D uncertain. Trimming left V 6 bases short and J 4 bases short, with 13 bases between. Germline V lookup: CDR1 MNHEY, CDR2 SVGEGT. The CDR3 is 13 amino acids. Here the CDR3 reads CASSNSEIYEQYF. The CDR3 DNA sequence: TGTGCCAGCAGCAACTCCGAAATTTACGAGCAGTACTTC.

This clonotype was counted ten times or more. J is TRBJ2-1 and V is TRBV7-3, with D hard to call. Germline V gives CDR1 SGHTA, CDR2 FQGTGA. The CDR3 spans 14 residues. The V and J ends lost 4 bases and 10 bases respectively, with 17 bases between them. CDR3 sequence: CASSSLSPPGEQFF. DNA of the CDR3: TGTGCCAGCAGCTCCCTAAGCCCACCCGGGGAGCAGTTCTTC.

This clonotype was observed many times. V is TRBV10-3 and J is TRBJ1-5; 8 bases are shared with TRBD1. The CDR3 runs to 15 residues. V dropped 3 bases and J dropped 2; count of bases not matched to a gene: 3. Per the germline V gene, CDR1 is ENHRY and CDR2 is SYGVKD. The CDR3 spells CAISDDRGGNQPQHF. As DNA, the CDR3 is TGTGCCATCAGTGATGACAGGGGTGGCAATCAGCCCCAGCATTTT.

By proportion, this clonotype is medium-sized (0.01 to 0.1%). This chain uses TRBV7-9 with TRBJ2-3, with 11 bases matching TRBD2. The ends lost 5 bases at V and 8 bases at J; junction bases unmatched: 3. The CDR3 runs to 13 residues. Germline V lookup: CDR1 SEHNR, CDR2 FQNEAQ (reference sequence). The CDR3, as DNA: TGTGCCAGCAGCAAGACTAGCGGGACTACGCAGTATTTT. This translates into CASSKTSGTTQYF.

A few counts support this clonotype. The CDR3 DNA sequence: TGTGCCTGGAGTAGAGACAGTGGGGGAGATACGCAGTATTTT. This sequence encodes CAWSRDSGGDTQYF. This chain connects TRBV30 to TRBJ2-3; D is possibly TRBD1 or TRBD2 (5 bases each). Germline values: CDR1 GTSNPN, CDR2 SVGIG (reference sequence). The CDR3 length is 14 residues. V was shortened by 2 bases and J by 5 bases, with 14 bases between the two germline ends.